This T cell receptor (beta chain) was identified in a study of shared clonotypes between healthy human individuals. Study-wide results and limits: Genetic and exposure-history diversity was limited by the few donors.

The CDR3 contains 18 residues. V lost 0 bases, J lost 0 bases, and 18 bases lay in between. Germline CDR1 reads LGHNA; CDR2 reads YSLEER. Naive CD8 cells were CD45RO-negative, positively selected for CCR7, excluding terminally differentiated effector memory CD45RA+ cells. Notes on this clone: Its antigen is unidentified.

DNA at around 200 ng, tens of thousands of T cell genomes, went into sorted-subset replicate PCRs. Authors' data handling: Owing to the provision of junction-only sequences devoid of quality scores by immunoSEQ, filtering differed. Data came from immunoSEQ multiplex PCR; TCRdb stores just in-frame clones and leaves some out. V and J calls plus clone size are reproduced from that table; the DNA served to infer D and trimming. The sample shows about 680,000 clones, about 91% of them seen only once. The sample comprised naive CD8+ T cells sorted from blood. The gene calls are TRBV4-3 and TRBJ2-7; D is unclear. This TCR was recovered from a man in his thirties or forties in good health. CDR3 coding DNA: TGCGCCAGCAGCCAAGATACCCTCGGGCGGTCTAGCTCCTACGAGCAGTACTTC. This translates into CASSQDTLGRSSSYEQYF.